This is a list of T cell receptor beta chains from one sample in a study of T cell repertoires in cytomegalovirus infection. TCRdb passed the reads through MiXCR, listing each CDR3 protein once. The sample includes hundreds of thousands of distinct CDR3 sequences, 30% to 40% of them seen just once. The specimen was PBMCs. The receptors here all came from a human donor in good health (CMV status not recorded). Some clones in this sample may be carry-over from other donors' samples. Each CDR3 is given with its conserved first and last residue. The D gene is left open where the match is weak. Not every row has a clone size; where given, it reads once, few, many or a size class.

clone_size	d_call	j_call	v_call	cdr3_length	cdr3_aa	cdr3_nt
many	TRBD2	TRBJ2-5	TRBV12-3/TRBV12-4	14	CASSLGSSGETQYF	TGTGCCAGCAGTTTAGGGTCTAGCGGGGAGACCCAGTACTTC
many	TRBD1	TRBJ2-2	TRBV7-8	15	CASSLVHRGTGELFF	TGTGCCAGCAGCTTAGTTCACAGGGGCACCGGGGAGCTGTTTTTT
few	-	TRBJ2-1	TRBV6-2/TRBV6-3	13	CASSYGLYNEQFF	TGTGCCAGCAGTTATGGACTGTACAATGAGCAGTTCTTC
-	-	TRBJ2-7	TRBV6-1	12	CASEHRVDEQYF	TGTGCCAGCGAACACAGGGTCGACGAGCAGTACTTC
-	-	TRBJ2-2	TRBV19	16	CASSMRPGANTGELFF	TGTGCCAGTAGTATGCGTCCTGGCGCGAACACCGGGGAGCTGTTTTTT
-	-	TRBJ2-3	TRBV24-1	12	CATSDLPDTQYF	TGTGCCACCAGTGATTTACCAGATACGCAGTATTTT
-	TRBD2	TRBJ2-1	TRBV5-1	17	CASSTGPRTSAYNEQFF	TGCGCCAGCAGCACGGGCCCTCGGACTAGCGCCTACAATGAGCAGTTCTTC
-	-	TRBJ1-1	TRBV19	14	CASSMRTLNTEAFF	TGTGCCAGTAGTATGCGGACTCTAAACACTGAAGCTTTCTTT
-	TRBD1	TRBJ2-6	TRBV2	16	CATLSDRPSGANVLTF	TGTGCCACCCTTTCGGACAGGCCCTCTGGGGCCAACGTCCTGACTTTC
-	TRBD2	TRBJ2-5	TRBV9	16	CASSVGVAGFLETQYF	TGTGCCAGCAGCGTAGGCGTAGCGGGGTTTTTGGAGACCCAGTACTTC
-	-	TRBJ2-5	TRBV2	14	CASSEASVQETQYF	TGTGCCAGCAGTGAGGCTAGCGTACAAGAGACCCAGTACTTC
-	TRBD1	TRBJ2-4	TRBV6-8	17	CASSPTQGASTKNIQYF	TGTGCCAGCAGTCCTACCCAGGGGGCGTCGACCAAAAACATTCAGTACTTC
few	-	TRBJ2-2	TRBV6-1	13	CATQGGDTGELFF	TGTGCCACCCAGGGGGGGGACACCGGGGAGCTGTTTTTT
-	TRBD1	TRBJ2-2	TRBV7-6	16	CASSTPGTGTGGELFF	TGTGCCAGCAGCACCCCCGGGACAGGGACCGGCGGGGAGCTGTTTTTT
-	-	TRBJ2-1	TRBV29-1	14	CSVDGEVTVSEQFF	TGCAGCGTTGACGGGGAAGTCACGGTTTCAGAGCAGTTCTTC
few	TRBD2	TRBJ2-3	TRBV19	16	CASSRGSGGLPDTQYF	TGTGCCAGTAGTCGAGGGAGCGGGGGGCTTCCAGATACGCAGTATTTT
-	-	TRBJ2-3	TRBV5-5	15	CASSFYRPSTDTQYF	TGTGCCAGCAGCTTTTACAGACCTAGCACAGATACGCAGTATTTT
-	-	TRBJ1-5	TRBV2	14	CASQQGAGNQPQHF	TGTGCCAGCCAACAGGGCGCCGGCAATCAGCCCCAGCATTTT
many	-	TRBJ1-3	TRBV7-2	16	CASSLAGRFLGNTIYF	TGTGCCAGCAGCTTAGCGGGCAGGTTTCTTGGAAACACCATATATTTT
many	-	TRBJ1-3	TRBV7-8	16	CASSLGGHNSGNTIYF	TGTGCCAGCAGCTTAGGGGGACACAACTCTGGAAACACCATATATTTT
-	-	TRBJ2-5	TRBV7-6	14	CASSSGDYQETQYF	TGTGCCAGCAGCTCAGGAGATTACCAAGAGACCCAGTACTTC
-	-	TRBJ1-1	TRBV6-6	13	CASREGGVAEAFF	TGTGCCAGCAGGGAAGGGGGGGTAGCTGAAGCTTTCTTT
few	TRBD1	TRBJ1-1	TRBV5-6	14	CASSLPPDRAEAFF	TGTGCCAGCAGCTTGCCCCCGGACAGGGCTGAAGCTTTCTTT
many	-	TRBJ2-1	TRBV7-2	12	CASRRLVNEQFF	TGTGCCAGCAGACGACTAGTAAATGAGCAGTTCTTC
few	TRBD2	TRBJ2-3	TRBV19	19	CASSLSWGSGDRSTDTQYF	TGTGCCAGTAGTTTGAGTTGGGGTAGCGGGGACCGTAGCACAGATACGCAGTATTTT
-	TRBD2	TRBJ2-1	TRBV27	16	CASSSPTSGGDNEQFF	TGTGCCAGCAGTTCCCCGACTAGCGGGGGGGACAATGAGCAGTTCTTC
-	-	TRBJ1-1	TRBV10-2	12	CASSPRTVEAFF	TGCGCCAGCAGCCCAAGGACAGTGGAAGCTTTCTTT
-	-	TRBJ2-3	TRBV3-1	15	CASSQGSRARDTQYF	TGTGCCAGCAGCCAAGGTTCGCGGGCCAGGGATACGCAGTATTTT
-	TRBD1	TRBJ1-5	TRBV10-2	15	CASSSPGQGIQPQHF	TGCGCCAGCAGTTCCCCGGGACAGGGGATTCAGCCCCAGCATTTT
-	-	TRBJ2-5	TRBV25-1	16	CASSEVVQGLKETQYF	TGTGCCAGCAGTGAGGTGGTGCAGGGGCTGAAAGAGACCCAGTACTTC
many	-	TRBJ2-2	TRBV7-8	15	CASSFLTGGPGELFF	TGTGCCAGCAGCTTCTTGACAGGAGGGCCCGGGGAGCTGTTTTTT
-	-	TRBJ1-1	TRBV6-1	15	CASRFRDTTNTEAFF	TGTGCCAGCAGATTCCGGGACACAACGAACACTGAAGCTTTCTTT
-	-	TRBJ1-5	TRBV7-2	15	CARSPNVGSNQPQHF	TGTGCCAGGAGCCCAAACGTAGGGTCGAATCAGCCCCAGCATTTT
-	TRBD1	TRBJ2-6	TRBV6-2/TRBV6-3	18	CASSLIRDRVTGANVLTF	TGTGCCAGCAGCTTAATCCGGGACAGGGTTACTGGGGCCAACGTCCTGACTTTC
-	TRBD1	TRBJ1-4	TRBV6-5	14	CASSRGTAREKLFF	TGTGCCAGCAGCCGAGGGACAGCTCGCGAAAAACTGTTTTTT
-	-	TRBJ2-1	TRBV7-9	14	CASSEAGNAYEQFF	TGTGCCAGCAGCGAGGCAGGGAATGCCTATGAGCAGTTCTTC
-	TRBD1	TRBJ1-6	TRBV6-5	13	CASRDRVNSPLHF	TGTGCCAGCAGAGACAGGGTTAATTCACCCCTCCACTTT
-	TRBD2	TRBJ2-2	TRBV20-1	15	CSARVAGRNTGELFF	TGCAGTGCTAGAGTAGCGGGAAGGAACACCGGGGAGCTGTTTTTT
-	TRBD1	TRBJ2-7	TRBV20-1	14	CSARLDRGRREQYF	TGCAGTGCTAGATTAGACAGGGGGCGGAGGGAGCAGTACTTC
-	TRBD2	TRBJ2-1	TRBV6-6	16	CASSYWTSGGNNEQFF	TGTGCCAGCAGTTACTGGACTAGCGGGGGAAACAATGAGCAGTTCTTC
few	-	TRBJ1-1	TRBV11-2	14	CASSFGFGDTEAFF	TGTGCCAGCAGCTTTGGATTCGGGGACACTGAAGCTTTCTTT
-	TRBD2	TRBJ2-1	TRBV4-1	15	CASSPQTSGGDEQFF	TGCGCCAGCAGCCCCCAGACTAGCGGGGGCGATGAGCAGTTCTTC
-	-	TRBJ1-1	TRBV19	12	CASSIAKGEYFF	TGTGCCAGTAGTATAGCTAAGGGTGAATATTTCTTT
-	-	TRBJ1-5	TRBV4-3	15	CASSQDDDSNQPQHF	TGCGCCAGCAGCCAAGATGACGATAGCAATCAGCCCCAGCATTTT
-	TRBD1	TRBJ2-5	TRBV7-6	12	CASRQGAETQYF	TGTGCCAGCCGACAGGGCGCGGAGACCCAGTACTTC
-	-	TRBJ1-5	TRBV19	14	CASSDLVGLQPQHF	TGTGCCAGTAGCGACCTGGTGGGGCTTCAGCCCCAGCATTTT
-	-	TRBJ1-5	TRBV19	14	CASSIERGNQPQHF	TGTGCCAGTAGTATAGAACGGGGCAATCAGCCCCAGCATTTT
-	-	TRBJ1-1	TRBV19	13	CASSISLNTEAFF	TGTGCCAGTAGTATTTCTTTGAACACTGAAGCTTTCTTT
few	-	TRBJ2-3	TRBV19	13	CASSPSWTDTQYF	TGTGCCAGTAGTCCATCTTGGACAGATACGCAGTATTTT
-	-	TRBJ2-1	TRBV28	15	CAGRTRAGSYNEQFF	TGTGCCGGACGAACTAGGGCAGGGTCCTACAATGAGCAGTTCTTC
once	-	TRBJ2-3	TRBV29-1	16	CSIPKGRAWVTDTQYF	TGCAGCATTCCGAAGGGGCGTGCGTGGGTCACAGATACGCAGTATTTT
-	TRBD2	TRBJ2-7	TRBV20-1	18	CSASLGGTSEGVYYEQYF	TGCAGTGCTTCACTGGGGGGGACTAGCGAGGGGGTCTACTACGAGCAGTACTTC
-	TRBD2	TRBJ2-3	TRBV24-1	16	CATSDRRLAGADTQYF	TGTGCCACCAGTGATCGACGCTTAGCGGGGGCAGATACGCAGTATTTT